This T cell receptor beta chain originates from a study of shared clonotypes between healthy human individuals. Libraries were prepared by immunoSEQ multiplex PCR; TCRdb keeps only in-frame clonotypes and omits some of them. The sample records about 2 million clones, roughly 94% being singletons. CD8 cells classed as naive were CD45RO-negative and positively selected for CCR7, excluding terminally differentiated effector memory CD45RA+ cells. Nashville, Tennessee was home to all donors, each a Caucasian adult. The study's findings and limits: Memory subsets had estimated richness that was generally smaller than that of naive subsets.

This clone was picked up one time. Antigen: not known. The source material was naive CD8+ T cells sorted from blood. The TCR was taken from a young man in good health.

The DNA for the CDR3 is TGTGCCAGCAGTTCCGGGACAGGGGCTACCTACGAGCAGTACTTC. Protein sequence: CASSSGTGATYEQYF. This chain joins TRBV27 and TRBJ2-7; 10 bases match TRBD1. The junction had 5 bases not matched to a gene; V was cut back by 4 bases and J by 2 bases. The CDR3 contains 15 residues. Germline CDR1 MNHEY, CDR2 SMNVEV (reference sequence).